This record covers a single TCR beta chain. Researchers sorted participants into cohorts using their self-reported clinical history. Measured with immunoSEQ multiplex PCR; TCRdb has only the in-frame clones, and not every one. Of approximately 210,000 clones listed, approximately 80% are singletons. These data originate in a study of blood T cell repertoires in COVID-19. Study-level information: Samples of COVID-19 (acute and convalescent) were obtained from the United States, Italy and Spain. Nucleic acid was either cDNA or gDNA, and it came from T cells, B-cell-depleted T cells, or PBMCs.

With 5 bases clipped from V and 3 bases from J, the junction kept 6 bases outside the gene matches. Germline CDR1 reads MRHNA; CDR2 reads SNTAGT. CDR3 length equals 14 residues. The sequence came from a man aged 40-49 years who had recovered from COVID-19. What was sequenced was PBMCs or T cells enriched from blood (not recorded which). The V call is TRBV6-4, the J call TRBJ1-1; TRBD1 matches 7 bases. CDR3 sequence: CASSLQGSDTEAFF. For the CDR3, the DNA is TGTGCCAGCAGTTTACAGGGGAGTGACACTGAAGCTTTCTTT.